This entry describes one T cell receptor beta chain. As yet, its antigen is unknown. The record originates from a study of vaccination effects on CD4 cells after COVID-19. Study-wide points: Early post-infection timepoints were absent, and convalescent patients were few. Only 1 of 255 vaccine-induced clones from healthy vaccinees cross-reacted with common cold coronaviruses. There was marked clonal contraction among infection- and vaccine-induced clones late after vaccination.

Method: immunoSEQ multiplex PCR; TCRdb's copy keeps in-frame clones and lacks some. This table has 27,000 or so clones, approximately 75% appearing once. ViraFEST assay sequencing came after antigen-specific CD4+ T cells were expanded with viral peptide pools. Following culture for around 9 days, CD4+ T cells were isolated. Prior SARS-CoV-2 infection was absent in the vaccine recipients, as shown by negative nucleocapsid antibodies. The culture medium for 2 million or so PBMC per well included 10 IU/ml IL-2 and roughly 10 ug/ml peptides. This sequence was found in a human donor who received a COVID-19 vaccine. This sample comprised CD4+ T cells from PBMCs cultured with SARS-CoV-2 spike peptides, obtained before COVID-19 vaccination.

The CDR3 sequence is CASSPPHSGGSGNTIYF. CDR3 sequence (DNA): TGTGCCAGCTCACCACCTCACAGTGGAGGTTCTGGAAACACCATATATTTT. V is TRBV18 and J is TRBJ1-3; D unresolved. V was cut by 0 bases and J by 1 base, with 13 bases left in between. In germline, CDR1 is KGHSH, CDR2 LQKENI. The CDR3 extends over 17 amino acids.